The 20 T cell receptor beta chains reported below all come from one sample, sequenced in a study of cytomegalovirus exposure and HLA in healthy donors. The PCR employed 60 Vbeta primers together with 13 Jbeta primers. TCRdb's table, derived via immunoSEQ multiplex PCR, lists solely in-frame clones and lacks some. This table holds 120,000 or so clones, around 80% found once. Sequencing was done on a sample of PBMCs. These receptors all stem from a young man in good health and CMV-seronegative.

This clone was counted only a few times. Within the sample, other DNA sequences also encode this same CDR3. This chain uses TRBV15 with TRBJ1-5, with a weak D call TRBD1 (5 bases). The germline V gene encodes CDR1 LNHNV and CDR2 YYDKDF (reference sequence). The CDR3 covers 15 residues. Trimming removed 0 bases from V and 2 bases from J, with 8 bases in between. The CDR3 sequence: CATSRDPGGNQPQHF. Written as DNA, the CDR3 is TGTGCCACCAGCAGAGATCCGGGGGGCAATCAGCCCCAGCATTTT.

CDR3 nucleotide sequence: TGTGCCAGCAGTTCAACGACAGGGGGAAACGAGCAGTACTTC. It yields the protein CASSSTTGGNEQYF. The chain couples TRBV27 to TRBJ2-7, with 9 positions matching TRBD1. The germline gives CDR1 MNHEY, CDR2 SMNVEV (reference sequence). There are 14 residues in the CDR3. The junction had 6 bases not matched to a gene; V was cut back by 4 bases and J by 5 bases.

This rearrangement joins TRBV27 to TRBJ2-1; TRBD1 matches 8 bases. The junction had 5 bases not matched to a gene; V was cut back by 3 bases and J by 4 bases. Germline V gene data show CDR1 as MNHEY and CDR2 as SMNVEV (reference sequence). CDR3 length equals 15 residues. The CDR3 is CASSFGQGRYNEQFF. The CDR3 DNA sequence: TGTGCCAGCAGTTTCGGACAGGGCCGATACAATGAGCAGTTCTTC.

This chain joins TRBV10-3 and TRBJ1-2; TRBD1 matches at 9 bases. Germline CDR1 ENHRY, CDR2 SYGVKD. V lost 8 bases and J lost 5; bases outside the gene matches: 0. CDR3 size: 11 residues. For the CDR3, the DNA is TGTGCCATCGGACAGGGGTATGGCTACACCTTC. Its protein is CAIGQGYGYTF.

This chain connects TRBV9 to TRBJ1-1; 9 bases align to TRBD1. CDR1 and CDR2 (germline): SGDLS, YYNGEE. The CDR3 sequence is 17 residues long. J lost 3 bases, V lost 7 bases, and 16 bases had no gene match. Here the CDR3 reads CASAPAIQGAGDTEAFF. The CDR3 DNA reads as TGTGCCAGCGCCCCGGCGATACAGGGGGCAGGGGACACTGAAGCTTTCTTT.

The V gene is TRBV27, the J gene TRBJ2-2, with 8 bases that match TRBD2. The ends lost 5 bases at V and 4 bases at J; junction bases unmatched: 18. The germline V gene encodes CDR1 MNHEY and CDR2 SMNVEV (reference sequence). The CDR3 contains 19 residues. The CDR3 DNA reads as TGTGCCAGCAGTCTCAAATCCTTTCAGGGCGCGGGGGGCACCGGGGAGCTGTTTTTT. It translates to CASSLKSFQGAGGTGELFF.

The rearrangement uses TRBV6-1 and TRBJ1-4; 7 bases align to TRBD1. The length of the CDR3 is 15 residues. Looked up from germline, CDR1 is MNHNS and CDR2 is SASEGT. V lost 5 bases, J lost 2 bases, and 5 bases stayed unmatched. Here the CDR3 reads CASSKRDSTNEKLFF. The CDR3 DNA reads as TGTGCCAGCAGTAAACGGGACAGTACTAATGAAAAACTGTTTTTT.

This clone was found a few times. V and J are TRBV4-3 and TRBJ2-3; TRBD1 matches 8 bases. The CDR3 sequence is 16 residues long. V lost 2 bases and J lost 6; bases outside the gene matches: 10. Germline V gene data show CDR1 as LGHNA and CDR2 as YSLEER. In nucleotides, the CDR3 is TGCGCCAGCAGCCAATCAGACAGGGGAGGATGGGATACGCAGTATTTT. Translation: CASSQSDRGGWDTQYF.

The J gene is TRBJ1-5, the V gene TRBV19; 7 bases map to TRBD1. Germline-derived CDR1 and CDR2 are LNHDA and SQIVND (reference sequence). This CDR3 is built from 14 residues. V lost 5 bases to trimming and J lost 2 bases; unmatched junction nucleotides: 3. The CDR3 DNA is TGTGCCAGTAGTCTTACAGGGGGCAATCAGCCCCAGCATTTT. It encodes CASSLTGGNQPQHF.

The chain recombines TRBV6-5 with TRBJ1-1, with TRBD1 as a possible D gene (5 bases). Per the germline V gene, CDR1 is MNHEY and CDR2 is SVGAGI. Trimming took 6 bases from V and 9 from J, leaving 17 bases between them. The CDR3 consists of 13 residues. The CDR3, as DNA: TGTGCCAGCAGCACTCAACGCGGGGGGAAAGCTTTCTTT. Protein sequence: CASSTQRGGKAFF.

Worth noting for this clone: Other DNA sequences in this specimen translate into the identical CDR3. The chain joins TRBV18 to TRBJ2-5; D unclear. V was shortened by 3 bases and J by 2 bases, with 7 bases between the two germline ends. Per germline, CDR1 KGHSH and CDR2 LQKENI. This CDR3 is 13 amino acids long. For the CDR3, the DNA is TGTGCCAGCTCACCGTCCCTTCAAGAGACCCAGTACTTC. As protein: CASSPSLQETQYF.

CDR3 sequence reads: CASSHPFTGDPYEQYF. The CDR3 nucleotides are TGTGCCAGCAGCCATCCCTTTACGGGGGACCCCTACGAGCAGTACTTC. This chain connects TRBV4-2 to TRBJ2-7, with D possibly being TRBD2 (6 bases). Germline V gene sequence: CDR1 LGHNA, CDR2 YNFKEQ. The CDR3 has 16 residues. Trimming stripped 3 bases from V and 2 bases from J, with 17 bases between.

The CDR3 sequence is CASRLTGNGHQPQHF. CDR3 DNA: TGTGCCAGCAGATTGACAGGGAACGGTCATCAGCCCCAGCATTTT. This chain connects TRBV6-1 to TRBJ1-5; TRBD1 aligns across 7 bases. The CDR3 length is 15 residues. V lost 6 bases to trimming and J lost 5 bases; unmatched junction nucleotides: 10. Looked up from germline, CDR1 is MNHNS and CDR2 is SASEGT.

This chain uses TRBV28 with TRBJ2-3, with 7 positions matching TRBD2. The V gene end was trimmed by 4 bases and the J gene end by 9 bases; junction bases not matched to a gene: 19. Germline CDR1 is MDHEN and CDR2 is SYDVKM. This CDR3 spans 17 amino acids. CDR3 residues: CASSSSPQVLASETQYF. CDR3 sequence (DNA): TGTGCCAGCAGTTCATCCCCCCAGGTACTAGCGAGTGAGACGCAGTATTTT.

The V gene is TRBV5-1, the J gene TRBJ2-7, with 11 nucleotides matching TRBD1. Germline lookup yields CDR1 SGHRS and CDR2 YFSETQ. CDR3 length: 14 amino acids. V shed 8 bases and J 4 bases; nucleotides not matched to a gene: 8. The DNA for the CDR3 is TGCGCCAGTTTGCCAGGGACAGGGGGTTACGAGCAGTACTTC. Translating it yields CASLPGTGGYEQYF.

J is TRBJ2-7 and V is TRBV28; TRBD1 aligns across 8 bases. V shed 5 bases, J shed 11 bases, and the junction held 20 bases outside the gene matches. The germline V gene encodes CDR1 MDHEN and CDR2 SYDVKM. This CDR3 contains 16 residues. The DNA for the CDR3 is TGTGCCAGCAGTCACCGACAGGGGCCTCGCGAGGGATCGGAGTACTTC. Translated: CASSHRQGPREGSEYF. Filled out from reference TRBV28 and TRBJ2-7, the complete variable domain reads DVKVTQSSRYLVKRTGEKVFLECVQDMDHENMFWYRQDPGLGLRLIYFSYDVKMKEKGDIPEGYSVSREKKERFSLILESASTNQTSMYLCASSHRQGPREGSEYFGPGTRLTVT.

This clone was seen more than once but under ten times. The rearrangement uses TRBV2 and TRBJ1-5; 10 bases agree with TRBD1. Looked up from germline, CDR1 is SNHLY and CDR2 is FYNNEI. The J segment lost 0 bases and the V segment lost 4 bases, leaving 9 bases of the junction unmatched. The CDR3 consists of 18 residues. The CDR3 loop is CASSGQGALGYSNQPQHF. As DNA, the CDR3 is TGTGCCAGCAGTGGACAGGGGGCTTTGGGATATAGCAATCAGCCCCAGCATTTT.

CDR3 bases: TGTGCCACCTCCCTCCGGCTAGCGGGGTTAAATACGCAGTATTTT. Residues: CATSLRLAGLNTQYF. The gene calls are TRBV15 and TRBJ2-3; 9 bases map to TRBD2. With 8 bases clipped from V and 7 bases from J, the junction kept 13 bases outside the gene matches. Per germline, CDR1 LNHNV and CDR2 YYDKDF (reference sequence). The CDR3 extends over 15 amino acids.

The genes are TRBV9 and TRBJ2-2; 12 bases agree with TRBD2. The CDR3 runs to 16 residues. V shed 6 bases, J shed 0 bases, and the junction held 3 bases outside the gene matches. CDR1 is SGDLS and CDR2 is YYNGEE in the germline V gene. The CDR3 nucleotides are TGTGCCAGCACCGGGACTAGCGGGCCGAACACCGGGGAGCTGTTTTTT. As protein: CASTGTSGPNTGELFF.

This chain links TRBV30 with TRBJ1-2; D might be TRBD1 (6 bases). This CDR3 is 14 amino acids long. V shed 0 bases and J shed 0 bases, with 8 bases lying between them. Germline values: CDR1 GTSNPN, CDR2 SVGIG (reference sequence). CDR3 nucleotides: TGTGCCTGGAGTGTTAGACAGGCTAACTATGGCTACACCTTC. Translating it yields CAWSVRQANYGYTF.